This T cell receptor (beta chain) was recovered during a study of cytomegalovirus exposure and HLA in healthy donors. Both 60 Vbeta primers and 13 Jbeta primers went into the PCR. The protocol was immunoSEQ multiplex PCR, while the TCRdb copy is restricted to in-frame clones and leaves out a portion. The sample includes over 95,000 clones, 65% to 85% of them seen just once. Sequencing input: PBMCs. This sequence was found in a woman in her late teens or twenties in good health and CMV-seronegative.

CDR3 residues: CASSSLGLAGGLDTQYF. Here the CDR3 DNA reads TGTGCCAGTAGTTCTCTCGGACTAGCGGGAGGGCTAGATACGCAGTATTTT. The V gene is TRBV19, the J gene TRBJ2-3, with TRBD2 matching over 15 bases. V dropped 5 bases and J dropped 5; count of bases not matched to a gene: 8. Germline CDR1 is LNHDA and CDR2 is SQIVND (reference sequence). The CDR3 is 17 residues long.